What follows are 14 T cell receptor beta chains derived from one specimen sequenced in a study of technical replicates of blood from several donors. The data were produced by immunoSEQ multiplex PCR, yet TCRdb's version contains in-frame clones alone and is incomplete. The sample lists roughly 15,000 clones, roughly 80% seen once, with roughly 13% in the top ten. Material for sequencing was PBMCs. The receptor source for this set is a human donor in good health.

This chain uses TRBV6-5 with TRBJ2-4; D possibly corresponds to TRBD2 (5 bases). CDR1 and CDR2 (germline): MNHEY, SVGAGI. Trimming cost V 5 bases and J 7 bases, with 15 bases left between them. The CDR3 sequence is 14 residues long. CDR3 amino acids: CASSKPLGSNIQYF. The CDR3 DNA is TGTGCCAGCAGTAAGCCCTTGGGGAGTAACATTCAGTACTTC.

The sample holds one count of this clone. This chain links TRBV6-1 with TRBJ1-5; TRBD1 aligns across 8 bases. V lost 7 bases, J lost 7 bases, and 12 bases stayed unmatched. CDR3 size: 15 residues. Germline V gene lookup returns CDR1 MNHNS and CDR2 SASEGT. CDR3 protein: CASTSSGGRGQPQHF. The CDR3 coding sequence is TGTGCCAGCACTTCGTCAGGGGGCCGGGGACAGCCCCAGCATTTT.

There are a few counts of this clone. The chain employs TRBV19 and TRBJ2-1, with TRBD2 as a possible D gene (6 bases). Looked up from germline, CDR1 is LNHDA and CDR2 is SQIVND (reference sequence). This CDR3 contains 14 residues. V gave up 3 bases and J gave up 6 bases, with 12 bases separating them. CDR3 protein: CASSMDGSGNEQFF. The CDR3 nucleotides read TGTGCCAGTAGTATGGACGGGAGTGGCAATGAGCAGTTCTTC.

This rearrangement joins TRBV15 to TRBJ2-3; 10 positions agree with TRBD1. The CDR3 sequence is 18 residues long. J gave up 1 base and V 5 bases, and 12 bases lay outside the gene matches. Germline V gene data show CDR1 as LNHNV and CDR2 as YYDKDF (reference sequence). The CDR3 sequence: CATSPEVAGTGGTDTQYF. The CDR3 nucleotides read TGTGCCACCAGCCCAGAGGTAGCCGGGACAGGGGGCACAGATACGCAGTATTTT.

V is TRBV5-8 and J is TRBJ2-5; the match to TRBD2 covers 12 bases. V shed 3 bases, J shed 5 bases, and the junction held 5 bases outside the gene matches. This CDR3 spans 15 amino acids. Germline V gene lookup returns CDR1 SGHTS and CDR2 YDEGEE. The CDR3 DNA reads as TGTGCCAGCAGCTCCCCGGGACTAGCGGGCGAGACCCAGTACTTC. It specifies CASSSPGLAGETQYF.

The chain joins TRBV2 to TRBJ2-5, with 7 positions matching TRBD1. V lost 6 bases, J lost 1 base, and 5 bases stayed unmatched. This CDR3 has 14 residues. Germline-derived CDR1 and CDR2 are SNHLY and FYNNEI. The CDR3 bases are TGTGCCAGCAGGCTACAGGGGCCCCAAGAGACCCAGTACTTC. This gives the protein CASRLQGPQETQYF.

This clone was recorded a few times. The rearrangement uses TRBV2 and TRBJ2-4, with D possibly matching TRBD2 (7 bases). There are 16 residues in the CDR3. Between the trimmed V and J ends, which lost 6 bases and 1 base, there was a span of 16 bases. Germline values: CDR1 SNHLY, CDR2 FYNNEI. The CDR3 here is CASRFTGREAKNIQYF. The DNA of the CDR3 is TGTGCCAGCAGATTTACAGGGAGGGAGGCCAAAAACATTCAGTACTTC.

The rearrangement links TRBV18 to TRBJ2-7, with D possibly TRBD1 on 6 matching bases. Per the germline V gene, CDR1 is KGHSH and CDR2 is LQKENI. The V and J ends lost 2 bases and 5 bases respectively, with 13 bases between them. The CDR3 contains 14 residues. The CDR3 region is CASSPRGRGDEQYF. CDR3 sequence (DNA): TGTGCCAGCTCACCAAGGGGGAGAGGCGACGAGCAGTACTTC.

The rearrangement links TRBV11-2 to TRBJ1-4, with D hard to call. V gave up 6 bases and J gave up 2 bases, with 7 bases separating them. In germline, CDR1 is SGHAT, CDR2 FQNNGV. This CDR3 is built from 13 residues. CDR3 loop: CASRINTNEKLFF. Here the CDR3 DNA reads TGTGCCAGCAGAATAAATACTAATGAAAAACTGTTTTTT.

The V call is TRBV5-4, the J call TRBJ2-3; possible D gene TRBD1, 6 bases. The CDR3 length is 15 residues. Germline V gene lookup returns CDR1 SGHNT and CDR2 YYREEE (reference sequence). Trimming took 0 bases from V and 1 from J, leaving 9 bases between them. The CDR3 DNA reads TGTGCCAGCAGCTTGGACTCAGGGGGCACAGATACGCAGTATTTT. Translating gives CASSLDSGGTDTQYF.

The V gene is TRBV6-5, the J gene TRBJ1-4, with no clear D. CDR1 and CDR2 (germline): MNHEY, SVGAGI. Between the trimmed V and J ends, which lost 6 bases and 5 bases, there was a span of 16 bases. The CDR3 covers 15 residues. CDR3 residues: CASSDKSSGNEKLFF. The CDR3 DNA reads as TGTGCCAGCAGCGACAAGTCATCGGGGAATGAAAAACTGTTTTTT.

Comments on this clone: The sample holds other DNA sequences that translate to the same CDR3. The chain has TRBV18 and TRBJ2-7, with no clear D. V lost 0 bases, J lost 2 bases, and 8 bases lay in between. This CDR3 has 14 residues. Germline V gives CDR1 KGHSH, CDR2 LQKENI. DNA for the CDR3: TGTGCCAGCTCACCACCGGGCCGGCCCTACGAGCAGTACTTC. This translates into CASSPPGRPYEQYF.

The chain couples TRBV6-1 to TRBJ1-4; a possible D gene is TRBD1 (5 bases). This CDR3 is 17 amino acids long. CDR1 is MNHNS and CDR2 is SASEGT in the germline V gene. The ends were cut back, 3 bases at V and 0 bases at J, with 14 bases in the middle. The CDR3 coding sequence is TGTGCCAGCAGTGACGTAAAGGGGATCGCAACTAATGAAAAACTGTTTTTT. It specifies CASSDVKGIATNEKLFF.

The chain employs TRBV28 and TRBJ2-7; TRBD2 might be the D (5 bases). This CDR3 contains 17 residues. Trimming removed 7 bases from V and 0 bases from J, with 22 bases in between. Germline V gene data show CDR1 as MDHEN and CDR2 as SYDVKM. The CDR3 loop reads CASTSSGWQRGSYEQYF. CDR3 nucleotides: TGTGCCAGCACGTCTTCGGGGTGGCAACGAGGCTCCTACGAGCAGTACTTC.